The entry below gives a single T cell receptor (beta chain) sequence along with its context. What it binds is not known. The PCR was carried out with 60 Vbeta primers and 13 Jbeta primers. Using immunoSEQ multiplex PCR, the repertoire was profiled, and TCRdb retains in-frame clones only, with some absent. The sample carries more than 95,000 clones, approximately 80% recorded once. This entry belongs to a study of cytomegalovirus exposure and HLA in healthy donors. CDR3 size: 14 residues. Germline CDR1 is SGHVS and CDR2 is FQNEAQ. Findings and caveats of the study: What was likely a sequencing artifact was a cluster of highly shared sequence variants. Most TCR beta V segments were productive about 87% or about 30% of the time in an earlier analysis. Follow-up analysis later connected one missense variant in DCLRE1C with trimming of TCR beta V- and J-genes.

This cohort consisted of healthy bone marrow donors. The receptor was isolated from a man younger than 30 in good health and CMV-seronegative. The chain is built from TRBV7-8 and TRBJ2-5; TRBD1 is a possible D gene (6 bases). The J call may be wrong; the DNA end is better matched by TRBJ2-7. The specimen sequenced was PBMCs. The CDR3, as DNA: TGTGCCAGCAGCTTAGGGCACAGGGACTACGAGCAGTACTTC. Amino acid sequence: CASSLGHRDYEQYF.